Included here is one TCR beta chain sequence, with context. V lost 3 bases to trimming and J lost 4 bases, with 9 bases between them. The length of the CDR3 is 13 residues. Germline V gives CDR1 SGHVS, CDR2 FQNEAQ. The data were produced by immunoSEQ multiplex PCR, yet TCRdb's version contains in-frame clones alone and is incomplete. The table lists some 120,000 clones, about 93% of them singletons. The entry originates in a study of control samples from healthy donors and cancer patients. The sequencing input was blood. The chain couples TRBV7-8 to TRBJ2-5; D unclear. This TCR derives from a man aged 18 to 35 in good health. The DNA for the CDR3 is TGTGCCAGCAGCTTTGCTAGTTCAGAGACCCAGTACTTC. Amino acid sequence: CASSFASSETQYF.